This TCR beta chain was documented in a study of blood T cell repertoires in COVID-19. Background on the study: Some COVID-19 samples were acute and others convalescent; all came from the United States, Italy and Spain. Sources were T cells, B-cell-depleted T cells, or PBMCs; the material itself was cDNA or gDNA.

CDR1 SGHNT and CDR2 YYREEE come from the germline V gene (reference sequence). The ends lost 1 base at V and 7 bases at J; junction bases unmatched: 7. This CDR3 is 14 amino acids long. Per the study methods: Reference gene primer amplification yielded estimated nucleated cell counts. TCRdb's table, derived via immunoSEQ multiplex PCR, lists solely in-frame clones and lacks some. That table is the source of V, J and clone size, and D and trimming were worked out from the DNA. The sample includes 95,000 to 130,000 clones, around four fifths of them seen just once. The chain carries TRBV5-4 and TRBJ1-2, with TRBD1 matching over 7 bases. Sequenced: peripheral blood. The clonotype originates from a man between 65 and 85 years old with active or convalescent COVID-19. This CDR3 reads CASSLTGAPGGYTF. CDR3 nucleotides: TGTGCCAGCAGCTTGACAGGGGCTCCTGGTGGCTACACCTTC.